Presented here are 14 T cell receptor beta chains from one specimen sequenced in a study of OX40 agonist ivuxolimab in advanced cancers. The protocol was immunoSEQ multiplex PCR, while the TCRdb copy is restricted to in-frame clones and leaves out a portion. Of some 58,000 clones listed, less than 90% are singletons. This sample comprised CD4+ or CD8+ T cells sorted from blood, obtained in a trial of the OX40 agonist ivuxolimab. The receptor set was obtained from an adult with an advanced solid tumor such as melanoma, head and neck, liver or kidney cancer.

The chain employs TRBV19 and TRBJ1-4; 9 bases line up with TRBD1. Germline trimming cut 1 base from V and 7 bases from J; bases unmatched to any gene: 4. Germline CDR1 reads LNHDA; CDR2 reads SQIVND (reference sequence). The CDR3 totals 15 residues. Here the CDR3 DNA reads TGTGCCAGTAGTATAGGGGACAGGGATTCTGAAAAACTGTTTTTT. Translating gives CASSIGDRDSEKLFF.

The chain is built from TRBV19 and TRBJ1-1, with no clear D. CDR1 is LNHDA, CDR2 SQIVND, per germline (reference sequence). This CDR3 has 15 amino acids. Trimming stripped 0 bases from V and 5 bases from J, with 13 bases between. The CDR3 DNA reads as TGTGCCAGTAGTATAGATGTGGTTCTGGGAACTGAAGCTTTCTTT. This translates into CASSIDVVLGTEAFF.

Only a few counts were recorded for this clone. The rearrangement uses TRBV5-6 and TRBJ1-2; TRBD1 might be the D (6 bases). Germline CDR1 and CDR2: SGHDT and YYEEEE. The CDR3 length is 11 residues. Deletions cut 1 base from V and 13 bases from J, with 11 bases between. CDR3 loop: CASSLQQGFTF. The CDR3 nucleotides read TGTGCCAGCAGCTTGCAACAGGGATTCACCTTC.

The V and J genes are TRBV18 and TRBJ1-5; D gene unclear. Germline CDR1 KGHSH, CDR2 LQKENI. Trimming took off 6 bases at V and 3 bases at J, with 6 bases between the two ends. The CDR3 contains 12 residues. The CDR3 region has the DNA TGTGCCAGCTCTAACGCCAATCAGCCCCAGCATTTT. This codes for CASSNANQPQHF.

This clone was seen a single time. The chain combines TRBV4-1 with TRBJ2-1; 12 bases map to TRBD2. This CDR3 has 18 amino acids. CDR1 and CDR2 (germline): MGHRA, YSYEKL. V was pared by 0 bases and J by 5 bases, with 8 bases of the junction left unmatched. The CDR3 sequence is CASSQDPRLAGVNNEQFF. For the CDR3, the DNA is TGCGCCAGCAGCCAAGATCCCCGACTAGCGGGGGTCAACAATGAGCAGTTCTTC.

V gene TRBV27 combines with J gene TRBJ1-5; D not resolved. The CDR3 is made up of 14 amino acids. Germline assignment: CDR1 MNHEY and CDR2 SMNVEV (reference sequence). V was pared by 3 bases and J by 5 bases, with 11 bases between. The CDR3: CASSFSGAYQPQHF. The DNA for the CDR3 is TGTGCCAGCAGTTTCTCAGGAGCTTATCAGCCCCAGCATTTT.

This chain joins TRBV30 and TRBJ2-5, with TRBD1 as a possible D gene (6 bases). The CDR3 consists of 14 residues. V gave up 2 bases and J gave up 2 bases, with 12 bases separating them. Germline V lookup: CDR1 GTSNPN, CDR2 SVGIG (reference sequence). The CDR3: CAWSLRQVQETQYF. The CDR3 region has the DNA TGTGCCTGGAGTCTCCGACAGGTACAAGAGACCCAGTACTTC.

J is TRBJ1-5 and V is TRBV5-5; tentative D call: TRBD1 (6 bases). Germline V gene sequence: CDR1 SGHKS, CDR2 YYEKEE (reference sequence). The CDR3 consists of 13 residues. V was cut by 3 bases and J by 5 bases, with 9 bases left in between. CDR3 region: CASSWRGDQPQHF. The CDR3 DNA is TGTGCCAGCAGCTGGAGGGGGGATCAGCCCCAGCATTTT.

This chain joins TRBV6-5 and TRBJ2-1; 7 nucleotides match TRBD1. The CDR3 covers 15 residues. V was pared by 2 bases and J by 9 bases, with 10 bases of the junction left unmatched. The germline V gene encodes CDR1 MNHEY and CDR2 SVGAGI. CDR3 region: CASSYGRQGRGEQFF. CDR3 coding DNA: TGTGCCAGCAGTTACGGAAGACAGGGAAGGGGTGAGCAGTTCTTC.

This clone has more than one count but fewer than ten. V gene TRBV11-2 combines with J gene TRBJ1-2; possible D gene TRBD1, 6 bases. The CDR3 is made up of 17 amino acids. V was pared by 4 bases and J by 6 bases, with 24 bases between. Germline assignment: CDR1 SGHAT and CDR2 FQNNGV. The CDR3 nucleotides read TGTGCCAGCAGCTCAACCCTTGGTAGGGGTAGGGGGAATGGCTACACCTTC. Translating gives CASSSTLGRGRGNGYTF. Full variable domain (outside the CDR3, taken from reference TRBV11-2 and TRBJ1-2): EAGVAQSPRYKIIEKRQSVAFWCNPISGHATLYWYQQILGQGPKLLIQFQNNGVVDDSQLPKDRFSAERLKGVDSTLKIQPAKLEDSAVYLCASSSTLGRGRGNGYTFGSGTRLTVV.

DNA of the CDR3: TGCGCCAGCAGTCAATCGTTGATAGGTTCGGGGCGGTATGGCTACACCTTC. As protein: CASSQSLIGSGRYGYTF. The V and J genes are TRBV23-1 and TRBJ1-2; perhaps TRBD1 as D (5 bases). TRBV23-1 is an ORF, with its function uncertain. Trimming cost V 0 bases and J 5 bases, with 19 bases left between them. The CDR3 spans 17 residues.

This chain connects TRBV6-1 to TRBJ2-7, with TRBD1 matching over 8 bases. Germline V gene lookup returns CDR1 MNHNS and CDR2 SASEGT. The CDR3 has 15 amino acids. Trimming cost V 7 bases and J 2 bases; bases outside gene matches: 10. CDR3: CASNHPDRATYEQYF. The CDR3 region has the DNA TGTGCCAGCAATCACCCGGACAGGGCCACCTACGAGCAGTACTTC.

The V gene is TRBV11-2, the J gene TRBJ2-1; TRBD2 matches 11 bases. The CDR3 totals 14 residues. V trimming: 4 bases; J trimming: 11 bases; junction bases outside the gene matches: 7. CDR1 and CDR2 from the germline V gene are SGHAT and FQNNGV. This CDR3 reads CASSYTSGSVKQFF. CDR3 sequence (DNA): TGTGCCAGCAGCTACACTAGCGGGAGCGTTAAGCAGTTCTTC.

This chain uses TRBV6-6 with TRBJ2-3; D unclear. Germline-derived CDR1 and CDR2 are MNHNY and SVGAGI (reference sequence). CDR3 length: 16 amino acids. Between the trimmed V and J ends, which lost 0 bases and 2 bases, there was a span of 12 bases. The CDR3: CASSYSGVIPTDTQYF. The CDR3 DNA follows: TGTGCCAGCAGTTACTCTGGCGTGATCCCCACAGATACGCAGTATTTT.